The rows below give T cell receptor beta chains drawn from one sample of a study of T cells in Graves' hyperthyroidism and ophthalmopathy. A single record per CDR3 protein comes from TCRdb applying MiXCR to the multiplex PCR reads. The profile shows roughly 800,000 distinct CDR3 sequences, about two fifths of them singletons. The sequenced material came from blood. The receptors shown here come from a man younger than 35 with Graves' hyperthyroidism. The CDR3 runs from the conserved cysteine through the conserved F or W. The order of the fields is J gene, V gene, D gene, clone size, CDR3 DNA, CDR3 protein. A D gene is named only where the DNA matches it firmly. The size entry is marked missing in some rows and otherwise reads once, few, many or a size class.

j_gene: TRBJ2-2; v_gene: TRBV29-1; d_gene: TRBD1; abundance: .; CDR3nt: TGCAGCGTTGGACAGGGGGTCGGGGAGCTGTTTTTT; CDR3aa: CSVGQGVGELFF
j_gene: TRBJ2-7; v_gene: TRBV15; d_gene: .; abundance: .; CDR3nt: TGTGCCACCAGCAGTGAGACCGGAGAGCAGTACTTC; CDR3aa: CATSSETGEQYF
j_gene: TRBJ1-2; v_gene: TRBV4-1; d_gene: TRBD1; abundance: few; CDR3nt: TGCGCCAGCAGCCATACCAGGACAGGAGTGTATGGCTACACCTTC; CDR3aa: CASSHTRTGVYGYTF
j_gene: TRBJ1-5; v_gene: TRBV19; d_gene: .; abundance: few; CDR3nt: TGTGCCAGTAGTCCGACCGGGGCCCCAAATCAGCCCCAGCATTTT; CDR3aa: CASSPTGAPNQPQHF
j_gene: TRBJ2-7; v_gene: TRBV20-1; d_gene: TRBD1; abundance: .; CDR3nt: TGCAGTGCTCTATTGACAGGGACCGCCTACGAGCAGTACTTC; CDR3aa: CSALLTGTAYEQYF
j_gene: TRBJ2-5; v_gene: TRBV25-1; d_gene: .; abundance: many; CDR3nt: TGTGCCAGCAGTACCTGGGGGGCCCAAGAGACCCAGTACTTC; CDR3aa: CASSTWGAQETQYF
j_gene: TRBJ2-1; v_gene: TRBV2; d_gene: .; abundance: .; CDR3nt: TGTGCCAGCAAGTACAATGAGCAGTTCTTC; CDR3aa: CASKYNEQFF
j_gene: TRBJ1-1; v_gene: TRBV5-4; d_gene: .; abundance: many; CDR3nt: TGTGCCAGCAGGTACGACAGTGGGACTGAAGCTTTCTTT; CDR3aa: CASRYDSGTEAFF
j_gene: TRBJ1-1; v_gene: TRBV2; d_gene: TRBD1; abundance: .; CDR3nt: TGTGCCAGCAGTGAGACAGGGGTAGGCACTGAAGCTTTCTTT; CDR3aa: CASSETGVGTEAFF
j_gene: TRBJ2-2; v_gene: TRBV9; d_gene: TRBD2; abundance: .; CDR3nt: TGTGCCAGCAGCAGGCGGGAGCAGAACGGGGAGCTGTTTTTT; CDR3aa: CASSRREQNGELFF
j_gene: TRBJ2-2; v_gene: TRBV29-1; d_gene: .; abundance: many; CDR3nt: TGCAGCGTTGAATGGCAGGGCGACACCGGGGAGCTGTTTTTT; CDR3aa: CSVEWQGDTGELFF
j_gene: TRBJ2-5; v_gene: TRBV7-6; d_gene: .; abundance: .; CDR3nt: TGTGCCAGCAGCTTAGCTGAGTCCGGGGACGGGCGCCAAGAGACCCAGTACTTC; CDR3aa: CASSLAESGDGRQETQYF
j_gene: TRBJ1-1; v_gene: TRBV7-6; d_gene: .; abundance: many; CDR3nt: TGTGCCAGCAGCTTAGCGGCCGGGGACACTGAAGCTTTCTTT; CDR3aa: CASSLAAGDTEAFF
j_gene: TRBJ2-7; v_gene: TRBV5-1; d_gene: .; abundance: .; CDR3nt: TGCGCCAGCAGCTTGGATCAGAGGCCGATCTACGAGCAGTACTTC; CDR3aa: CASSLDQRPIYEQYF
j_gene: TRBJ1-5; v_gene: TRBV29-1; d_gene: .; abundance: .; CDR3nt: TGCAGCTTGAAGGCAGGGCTGGGGCCCCAGCATTTT; CDR3aa: CSLKAGLGPQHF
j_gene: TRBJ2-7; v_gene: TRBV9; d_gene: .; abundance: .; CDR3nt: TGTGCCAGCAGCGTAGACTCTAGCGTCCCCCCGGGGGAGCAGTACTTC; CDR3aa: CASSVDSSVPPGEQYF
j_gene: TRBJ2-7; v_gene: TRBV7-6; d_gene: .; abundance: .; CDR3nt: TGCGCCAGCAGCCAAGACACCGGGGCACTTCCCATTCTCCGATATCCCAGCTCCTACGAGCAGTACTTC; CDR3aa: CASSQDTGALPILRYPSSYEQYF
j_gene: TRBJ2-7; v_gene: TRBV20-1; d_gene: TRBD1; abundance: few; CDR3nt: TGCAGTGCTAGAGGGGGACAGGCCCTACTCTACGAGCAGTACTTC; CDR3aa: CSARGGQALLYEQYF
j_gene: TRBJ1-1; v_gene: TRBV7-3; d_gene: .; abundance: many; CDR3nt: TGTGCCAGCAGCTCCCTATGGGGTAACACTGAAGCTTTCTTT; CDR3aa: CASSSLWGNTEAFF
j_gene: TRBJ1-1; v_gene: TRBV2; d_gene: .; abundance: .; CDR3nt: TGTGCCAGCACCACCCAAGGGAGGGTGTCTTTCTTT; CDR3aa: CASTTQGRVSFF
j_gene: TRBJ1-4; v_gene: TRBV6-6; d_gene: .; abundance: .; CDR3nt: TGTGCCAGCAGTTCGGGAATTAATGAAAAACTGTTTTTT; CDR3aa: CASSSGINEKLFF
j_gene: TRBJ1-2; v_gene: TRBV12-3/TRBV12-4; d_gene: TRBD1; abundance: .; CDR3nt: TGTGCCAGCAGCCCTCCGGACAGGGGCGTTGATGGCTACACCTTC; CDR3aa: CASSPPDRGVDGYTF
j_gene: TRBJ2-5; v_gene: TRBV29-1; d_gene: .; abundance: many; CDR3nt: TGCAGCGTTAAAAAGGAAGGGGGTCAAGAGACCCAGTACTTC; CDR3aa: CSVKKEGGQETQYF
j_gene: TRBJ1-3; v_gene: TRBV20-1; d_gene: .; abundance: many; CDR3nt: TGCAGTGCTACCGACAGCGGAAACACCATATATTTT; CDR3aa: CSATDSGNTIYF
j_gene: TRBJ1-1; v_gene: TRBV7-3; d_gene: .; abundance: many; CDR3nt: TGTGCCAGCAGCTCCCGACAGAACACTGAAGCTTTCTTT; CDR3aa: CASSSRQNTEAFF
j_gene: TRBJ2-2; v_gene: TRBV2; d_gene: TRBD2; abundance: .; CDR3nt: TGTGCCAGCAACCTCGGGGGACTAGCGGACCCCAGGGGGGAGCTGTTTTTT; CDR3aa: CASNLGGLADPRGELFF
j_gene: TRBJ2-3; v_gene: TRBV2; d_gene: .; abundance: .; CDR3nt: TGTGCCAGCAGTGAGTTTTATACAGATACGCAGTATTTT; CDR3aa: CASSEFYTDTQYF
j_gene: TRBJ1-6; v_gene: TRBV7-3; d_gene: TRBD1; abundance: .; CDR3nt: TGTGCCAGCGTAGCTACGGGACAGGGTTCACCCCTCCACTTT; CDR3aa: CASVATGQGSPLHF
j_gene: TRBJ1-2; v_gene: TRBV29-1; d_gene: .; abundance: many; CDR3nt: TGCAGCGTTGAAGATCTATCAGGAGCCTCCCGAGGCTATGGCTACACCTTC; CDR3aa: CSVEDLSGASRGYGYTF
j_gene: TRBJ1-1; v_gene: TRBV10-3; d_gene: TRBD1; abundance: many; CDR3nt: TGTGCCATCAGTGAGACGGGGACAGCGGGCACTGAAGCTTTCTTT; CDR3aa: CAISETGTAGTEAFF
j_gene: TRBJ1-5; v_gene: TRBV29-1; d_gene: TRBD1; abundance: many; CDR3nt: TGCAGCGTGACCCTGGGACAGGGGAATAGCAATCAGCCCCAGCATTTT; CDR3aa: CSVTLGQGNSNQPQHF
j_gene: TRBJ1-5; v_gene: TRBV10-3; d_gene: TRBD1; abundance: .; CDR3nt: TGTGCCATCAGGGGACAGGGTGGAAATCAGCCCCAGCATTTT; CDR3aa: CAIRGQGGNQPQHF
j_gene: TRBJ1-1; v_gene: TRBV7-6; d_gene: .; abundance: many; CDR3nt: TGTGCCAGCAGCGCAGACGGGAGGGCAGCTTTCTTT; CDR3aa: CASSADGRAAFF
j_gene: TRBJ1-2; v_gene: TRBV10-2; d_gene: .; abundance: .; CDR3nt: TGCGCCAGCAGTGATAGAAGGGGCGCTACGTGGGGCTACACCTTC; CDR3aa: CASSDRRGATWGYTF
j_gene: TRBJ1-3; v_gene: TRBV7-9; d_gene: TRBD1; abundance: many; CDR3nt: TGTGCCAGCAGCTCAACGGACAGGCCTAGGGACACCATATATTTT; CDR3aa: CASSSTDRPRDTIYF
j_gene: TRBJ1-1; v_gene: TRBV6-5; d_gene: .; abundance: few; CDR3nt: TGTGCCAGCAGTTATAAGGGACTGGTGAACACTGAAGCTTTCTTT; CDR3aa: CASSYKGLVNTEAFF
j_gene: TRBJ1-6; v_gene: TRBV7-6; d_gene: TRBD1; abundance: .; CDR3nt: TGTGCCAGCAGCTCACGGACAGGGAACGTCTCACCCCTCCACTTT; CDR3aa: CASSSRTGNVSPLHF
j_gene: TRBJ1-1; v_gene: TRBV11-2; d_gene: .; abundance: many; CDR3nt: TGTGCCAGCAGCTTAGACAGGACTGAAGCTTTCTTT; CDR3aa: CASSLDRTEAFF
j_gene: TRBJ1-1; v_gene: TRBV29-1; d_gene: .; abundance: .; CDR3nt: TGCAGCAGTCCACGGGTCGAGAACACTGAAGCTTTCTTT; CDR3aa: CSSPRVENTEAFF
j_gene: TRBJ2-7; v_gene: TRBV11-2; d_gene: .; abundance: .; CDR3nt: TGTGCCGGCAGCTTAAGGGGAAGTGTTTACGAGCAGTACTTC; CDR3aa: CAGSLRGSVYEQYF
j_gene: TRBJ2-7; v_gene: TRBV10-3; d_gene: .; abundance: .; CDR3nt: TGTGCCATCAGTGAGGGGATCTCCTACGAGCAGTACTTC; CDR3aa: CAISEGISYEQYF
j_gene: TRBJ1-5; v_gene: TRBV7-9; d_gene: .; abundance: .; CDR3nt: TGCGCCAGCAGCCAAGATCCGGGACACTCGCGGGATCAGCCCCAGCATTTT; CDR3aa: CASSQDPGHSRDQPQHF
j_gene: TRBJ2-7; v_gene: TRBV5-1; d_gene: .; abundance: many; CDR3nt: TGCGCCAGCAGCTTAAGTCGGGAGAACGAGCAGTACTTC; CDR3aa: CASSLSRENEQYF
j_gene: TRBJ1-3; v_gene: TRBV5-1; d_gene: TRBD1; abundance: few; CDR3nt: TGCGCCAGCAGCTTGGGACAGGGGGCAGACACCATATATTTT; CDR3aa: CASSLGQGADTIYF
j_gene: TRBJ2-3; v_gene: TRBV19; d_gene: .; abundance: .; CDR3nt: TGTGCCAGTAGTATTGTGGGGGACACAGATACGCAGTATTTT; CDR3aa: CASSIVGDTDTQYF
j_gene: TRBJ1-5; v_gene: TRBV6-5; d_gene: .; abundance: .; CDR3nt: TGTGTCAGCAGTTCGGTGGGCAATCAGCCCCAGCATTTT; CDR3aa: CVSSSVGNQPQHF
j_gene: TRBJ2-7; v_gene: TRBV20-1; d_gene: .; abundance: many; CDR3nt: TGCAGTGCAGATTCCTACGAGCAGTACTTC; CDR3aa: CSADSYEQYF
j_gene: TRBJ2-7; v_gene: TRBV7-2; d_gene: TRBD1; abundance: .; CDR3nt: TGTGCCAGCAGCTTAGCAGTGGGTCGGGACAGGGTCTCCGAGCAGTACTTC; CDR3aa: CASSLAVGRDRVSEQYF
j_gene: TRBJ1-5; v_gene: TRBV24-1; d_gene: .; abundance: .; CDR3nt: TGTGCCACCAGTGCGGGAGGGCAGCCCCAGCATTTT; CDR3aa: CATSAGGQPQHF
j_gene: TRBJ2-7; v_gene: TRBV20-1; d_gene: .; abundance: .; CDR3nt: TGCAGTGCTAGACCCCAAACGAGGGAGTACGAGCAGTACTTC; CDR3aa: CSARPQTREYEQYF
j_gene: TRBJ2-7; v_gene: TRBV20-1; d_gene: TRBD2; abundance: .; CDR3nt: TGCAGTGCTAGACTCCGGACTAGCGGGGCGTACGAGCAGTACTTC; CDR3aa: CSARLRTSGAYEQYF
j_gene: TRBJ1-1; v_gene: TRBV11-3; d_gene: TRBD1; abundance: .; CDR3nt: TGTGCCAGCAGCTTTTGGAAGAAGGGACAGCCGAACACTGAAGCTTTCTTT; CDR3aa: CASSFWKKGQPNTEAFF
j_gene: TRBJ1-6; v_gene: TRBV14; d_gene: .; abundance: .; CDR3nt: TGTGCCAGCAGCCAAGAGTGGGGGAGCTCCTATAATTCACCCCTCCACTTT; CDR3aa: CASSQEWGSSYNSPLHF
j_gene: TRBJ1-1; v_gene: TRBV20-1; d_gene: TRBD1; abundance: few; CDR3nt: TGCGGGGACAGGGGGCTTGGAGCTGAAGCTTTCTTT; CDR3aa: CGDRGLGAEAFF
j_gene: TRBJ1-1; v_gene: TRBV7-9; d_gene: .; abundance: many; CDR3nt: TGTGCCAGCAGCCTTTCGGTTGGCGGTGGCACTGAAGCTTTCTTT; CDR3aa: CASSLSVGGGTEAFF
j_gene: TRBJ1-2; v_gene: TRBV2; d_gene: .; abundance: many; CDR3nt: TGTGCCAGCAGCCGGGACACTAACTATGGCTACACCTTC; CDR3aa: CASSRDTNYGYTF
j_gene: TRBJ1-1; v_gene: TRBV7-9; d_gene: .; abundance: .; CDR3nt: TGTGCCAGCAGCCCCCCAGGGAAGGGCCCTGAAGCTTTCTTT; CDR3aa: CASSPPGKGPEAFF
j_gene: TRBJ2-5; v_gene: TRBV15; d_gene: TRBD1; abundance: .; CDR3nt: TGTGCCACCACCTCGGGACAGAAAGAGACCCAGTACTTC; CDR3aa: CATTSGQKETQYF
j_gene: TRBJ2-2; v_gene: TRBV24-1; d_gene: .; abundance: few; CDR3nt: TGTGCCACCAGTGATCCCGGGACTCGGAACACCGGGGAGCTGTTTTTT; CDR3aa: CATSDPGTRNTGELFF
j_gene: TRBJ1-2; v_gene: TRBV24-1; d_gene: TRBD1; abundance: once; CDR3nt: TGTGCCACCAGCGGTGGGACAGCGACTAACTATGGCTACACCTTC; CDR3aa: CATSGGTATNYGYTF